What follows are 15 T cell receptor beta chains derived from one specimen sequenced in a study of regulatory and conventional T cells in RAG deficiency. Blood CD4+ CD25-high CD127-low regulatory T cells supplied the genomic DNA template. The data were produced by immunoSEQ multiplex PCR, yet TCRdb's version contains in-frame clones alone and is incomplete. The sample contains some 28,000 clones, just over 90% of which appear only once. The same sample was also studied in work on regulatory T cells. That report adds: Amplification used 52 TRBV primers and 13 TRBJ primers.

The specimen sequenced was Tregs sorted from blood. These receptors originate from a human donor in good health.

The chain combines TRBV5-1 with TRBJ1-1; D possibly corresponds to TRBD1 (5 bases). V was clipped by 1 base and J by 2 bases, with 12 bases between them. Germline V lookup: CDR1 SGHRS, CDR2 YFSETQ. The CDR3 totals 15 residues. CDR3 residues: CASSLSGTKNTEAFF. CDR3 DNA: TGCGCCAGCAGCTTGAGTGGGACCAAAAACACTGAAGCTTTCTTT.

V usage is TRBV7-3 and J usage is TRBJ2-1; TRBD2 is a possible D gene (6 bases). Germline V gene data show CDR1 as SGHTA and CDR2 as FQGTGA. Trimming removed 5 bases at V and 12 bases at J, with 11 bases between. The CDR3 consists of 11 residues. The DNA of the CDR3 is TGTGCCAGCAGCGCCCAGGAGGGGCAGTTCTTC. Its protein is CASSAQEGQFF. Based on the CDR3 plus reference TRBV7-3 and TRBJ2-1, the full variable domain is GAGVSQTPSNKVTEKGKYVELRCDPISGHTALYWYRQSLGQGPEFLIYFQGTGAADDSGLPNDRFFAVRPEGSVSTLKIQRTERGDSAVYLCASSAQEGQFFGPGTRLTVL.

This chain uses TRBV6-4 with TRBJ2-2; no clear D gene. Germline V gives CDR1 MRHNA, CDR2 SNTAGT. This CDR3 region has 15 residues. Trimming pared 4 bases from V and 2 bases from J, leaving 11 bases between. The CDR3 nucleotides read TGTGCCAGCAGTGCCGTGCCCTATAACACCGGGGAGCTGTTTTTT. Protein product: CASSAVPYNTGELFF.

This chain uses TRBV6-5 with TRBJ2-3; no clear D gene. Germline lookup yields CDR1 MNHEY and CDR2 SVGAGI. The CDR3 totals 12 residues. The ends were cut back, 5 bases at V and 6 bases at J, with 9 bases in the middle. DNA of the CDR3: TGTGCCAGCAGTCCAACCCTCGATACGCAGTATTTT. As protein: CASSPTLDTQYF.

The V and J genes are TRBV9 and TRBJ1-1; TRBD1 is a possible D gene (5 bases). In germline, CDR1 is SGDLS, CDR2 YYNGEE. There are 16 residues in the CDR3. The germline V and J ends were trimmed by 1 base and 4 bases, with 17 bases remaining between them. The chain's CDR3 is CASSVLVAGGGTEAFF. The CDR3, as DNA: TGTGCCAGCAGCGTATTGGTCGCCGGGGGTGGCACTGAAGCTTTCTTT.

This chain's CDR3 is CASSETSRNQPQHF. The CDR3 nucleotides are TGTGCCAGCAGTGAAACTTCCAGGAACCAGCCCCAGCATTTT. The V gene is TRBV6-1, the J gene TRBJ1-5; D not resolved. Germline V lookup: CDR1 MNHNS, CDR2 SASEGT. The CDR3 is made up of 14 amino acids. The ends were cut back, 2 bases at V and 7 bases at J, with 12 bases in the middle.

This clone was observed once. The chain couples TRBV19 to TRBJ2-7; 8 bases line up with TRBD1. Per the germline V gene, CDR1 is LNHDA and CDR2 is SQIVND (reference sequence). The CDR3 sequence is 14 residues long. Germline trimming cut 5 bases from V and 2 bases from J; bases unmatched to any gene: 5. The DNA of the CDR3 is TGTGCCAGTAGTTCGACGACAGGGGCCTACGAGCAGTACTTC. This gives the protein CASSSTTGAYEQYF.

The chain employs TRBV6-6 and TRBJ1-5, with TRBD1 matching over 7 bases. The CDR3 loop spans 14 amino acids. CDR1 is MNHNY, CDR2 SVGAGI, per germline (reference sequence). Unmatched junction bases numbered 2, after V lost 4 bases and J lost 2 bases. The CDR3: CASSFTGGNQPQHF. CDR3 nucleotides: TGTGCCAGCAGTTTTACAGGGGGCAATCAGCCCCAGCATTTT.

CDR3 nucleotide sequence: TGTGCCAGCAGAGTGGGACAGGCCGGCTATGGCTACACCTTC. Translating gives CASRVGQAGYGYTF. The V and J genes are TRBV2 and TRBJ1-2, with 8 bases that match TRBD1. The CDR3 covers 14 residues. V shed 6 bases and J 4 bases; nucleotides not matched to a gene: 7. In germline, CDR1 is SNHLY, CDR2 FYNNEI.

This chain uses TRBV5-4 with TRBJ2-7; D gene unclear. Germline V gene lookup returns CDR1 SGHNT and CDR2 YYREEE (reference sequence). V dropped 3 bases and J dropped 5 bases, with 12 bases sitting between them. The CDR3 length is 13 residues. For the CDR3, the DNA is TGTGCCAGCAGCTCGGGTCCTGAGGACGAGCAGTACTTC. Protein: CASSSGPEDEQYF.

This chain connects TRBV30 to TRBJ1-2; D call uncertain. Germline V CDR1 and CDR2: GTSNPN, SVGIG (reference sequence). Trimming pared 2 bases from V and 3 bases from J, leaving 16 bases between. The CDR3 is 15 residues long. CDR3 amino acids: CAWSFGLRPDYGYTF. In DNA, the CDR3 is TGTGCCTGGAGTTTCGGATTGAGGCCCGACTATGGCTACACCTTC. Full variable domain (rest looked up from reference TRBV30 and TRBJ1-2): SQTIHQWPATLVQPVGSPLSLECTVEGTSNPNLYWYRQAAGRGLQLLFYSVGIGQISSEVPQNLSASRPQDRQFILSSKKLLLSDSGFYLCAWSFGLRPDYGYTFGSGTRLTVV.

The V and J genes are TRBV9 and TRBJ2-3, with 9 bases lining up with TRBD1. V shed 2 bases, J shed 1 base, and the junction held 2 bases outside the gene matches. The CDR3 runs to 15 residues. Germline loops: CDR1 SGDLS, CDR2 YYNGEE. In DNA, the CDR3 is TGTGCCAGCAGCGTTCGGGACAGGGGCACAGATACGCAGTATTTT. It codes for CASSVRDRGTDTQYF.

This chain connects TRBV27 to TRBJ1-1; no firm D call. Germline V CDR1 and CDR2: MNHEY, SMNVEV (reference sequence). The CDR3 spans 12 residues. Trimming left V 6 bases short and J 3 bases short, with 8 bases between. CDR3 amino acids: CASSGLYTEAFF. In nucleotides, the CDR3 is TGTGCCAGCAGCGGACTGTACACTGAAGCTTTCTTT.

This chain joins TRBV9 and TRBJ2-3; D remains unclear. V dropped 3 bases and J dropped 3 bases, with 2 bases sitting between them. The germline gives CDR1 SGDLS, CDR2 YYNGEE. The CDR3 is 11 amino acids. The CDR3 protein is CASSATDTQYF. The CDR3 DNA reads as TGTGCCAGCAGCGCTACAGATACGCAGTATTTT.

This clone was found a few times. The V gene is TRBV2, the J gene TRBJ2-7; 7 bases match TRBD1. Germline CDR1 SNHLY, CDR2 FYNNEI. The CDR3 covers 11 residues. After removal of 11 bases from V and 13 bases from J, the junction contained 14 bases not matched to a gene. The CDR3 coding sequence is TGTGCCCGAAGACAGGGCCTTATCGTCTACTTC. Its translation is CARRQGLIVYF.